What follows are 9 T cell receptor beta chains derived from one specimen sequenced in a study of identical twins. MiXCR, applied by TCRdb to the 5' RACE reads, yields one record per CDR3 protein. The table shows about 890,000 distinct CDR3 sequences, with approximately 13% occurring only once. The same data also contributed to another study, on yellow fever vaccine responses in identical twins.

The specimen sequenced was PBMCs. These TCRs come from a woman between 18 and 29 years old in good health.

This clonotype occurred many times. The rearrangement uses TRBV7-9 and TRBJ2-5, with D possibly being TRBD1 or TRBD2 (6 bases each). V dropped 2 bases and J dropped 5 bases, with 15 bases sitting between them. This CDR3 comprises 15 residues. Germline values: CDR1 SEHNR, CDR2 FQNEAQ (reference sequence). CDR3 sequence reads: CASSLSGGGGETQYF. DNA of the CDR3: TGTGCCAGCAGCTTATCCGGGGGCGGTGGTGAGACCCAGTACTTC.

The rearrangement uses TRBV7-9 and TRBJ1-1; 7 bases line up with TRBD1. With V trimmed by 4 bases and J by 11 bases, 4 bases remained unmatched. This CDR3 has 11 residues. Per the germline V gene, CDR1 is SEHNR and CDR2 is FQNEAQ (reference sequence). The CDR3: CASSSGQVAFF. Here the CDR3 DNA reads TGTGCCAGCAGCTCAGGACAGGTGGCTTTCTTT.

CDR3 DNA sequence: TGTGCCAGCAGCTTTAGCGGGAGGAAGGACAATGAGCAGTTCTTC. This codes for CASSFSGRKDNEQFF. The J gene is TRBJ2-1, the V gene TRBV7-6, with 10 bases matching TRBD2. Germline loops: CDR1 SGHVS, CDR2 FNYEAQ. V gave up 3 bases and J gave up 5 bases; unmatched junction bases: 4. The CDR3 length is 15 residues.

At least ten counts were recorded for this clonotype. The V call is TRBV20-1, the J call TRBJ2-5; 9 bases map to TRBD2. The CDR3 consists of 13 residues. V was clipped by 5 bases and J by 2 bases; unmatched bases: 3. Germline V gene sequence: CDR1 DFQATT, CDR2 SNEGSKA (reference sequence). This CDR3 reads CSARGGAQETQYF. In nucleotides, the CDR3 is TGCAGTGCTCGCGGGGGGGCTCAAGAGACCCAGTACTTC.

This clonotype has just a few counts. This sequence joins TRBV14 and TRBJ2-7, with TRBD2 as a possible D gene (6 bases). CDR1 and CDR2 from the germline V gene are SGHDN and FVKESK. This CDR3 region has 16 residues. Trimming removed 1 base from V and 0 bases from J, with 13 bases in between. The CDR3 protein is CASSQVMGGDSYEQYF. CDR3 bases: TGTGCCAGCAGCCAAGTAATGGGAGGCGACTCCTACGAGCAGTACTTC.

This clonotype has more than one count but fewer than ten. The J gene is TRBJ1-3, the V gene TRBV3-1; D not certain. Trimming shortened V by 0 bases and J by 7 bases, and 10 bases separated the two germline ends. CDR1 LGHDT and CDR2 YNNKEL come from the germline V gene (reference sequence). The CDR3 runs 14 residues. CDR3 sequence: CASSQDPTRNTIYF. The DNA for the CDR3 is TGTGCCAGCAGCCAAGATCCTACTAGGAACACCATATATTTT.

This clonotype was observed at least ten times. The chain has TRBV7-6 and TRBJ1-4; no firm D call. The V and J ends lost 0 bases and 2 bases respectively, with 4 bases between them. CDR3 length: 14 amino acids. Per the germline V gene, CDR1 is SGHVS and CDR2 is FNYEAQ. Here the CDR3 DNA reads TGTGCCAGCAGCTTAGCTGGGACTAATGAAAAACTGTTTTTT. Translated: CASSLAGTNEKLFF. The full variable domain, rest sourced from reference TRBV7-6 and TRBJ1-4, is GAGVSQSPRYKVTKRGQDVALRCDPISGHVSLYWYRQALGQGPEFLTYFNYEAQQDKSGLPNDRFSAERPEGSISTLTIQRTEQRDSAMYRCASSLAGTNEKLFFGSGTQLSVL.

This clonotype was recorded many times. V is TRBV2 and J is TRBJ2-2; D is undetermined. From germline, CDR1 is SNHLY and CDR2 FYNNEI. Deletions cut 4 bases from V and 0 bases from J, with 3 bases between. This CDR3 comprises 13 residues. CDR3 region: CASSATNTGELFF. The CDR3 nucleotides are TGTGCCAGCAGTGCTACGAACACCGGGGAGCTGTTTTTT.

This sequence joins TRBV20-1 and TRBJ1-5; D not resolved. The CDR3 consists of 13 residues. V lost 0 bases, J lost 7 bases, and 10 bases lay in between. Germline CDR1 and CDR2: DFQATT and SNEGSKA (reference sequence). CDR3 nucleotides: TGCAGTGCTAGAGATCTCGGGAGGCAGCCCCAGCATTTT. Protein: CSARDLGRQPQHF.